This T cell receptor (beta chain) was observed in a study of blood T cell repertoires in COVID-19 (TCRdb year 2020). About the full investigation: Samples from collaborators originated in the United States, Italy and Spain and spanned both the acute and convalescent phases of COVID-19. Deeply sampled blood TCRbeta repertoires from subjects exposed to, actively infected with, or recovered from COVID-19 were included in the dataset. The prospective study material was composed of cDNA or gDNA derived from T cells, B-cell-depleted T cells, or PBMCs. A de-identified subject ID, COVID-19 status, age in years and sex were almost always included in the sample metadata. Where available, HLA class I and class II types were obtained from metadata supplied by the sample provider rather than from assay-based typing. The samples were drawn from two sources: the first 160 participants of the ongoing ImmuneRACE study, and 1,254 subjects contributed by 6 global collaborators. The repertoires were made available in a free public database intended to serve as a resource for research on the immune response to SARS-CoV-2. Beyond this particular receptor, the publication reports: Clinical and demographic metadata were provided uncurated, with the amount varying by source and participant.

As for this clone: There is no known antigen for this receptor. Base qualities are missing; no much larger clone stands one base away.

The immunoSEQ Assay, a bias-controlled multiplex PCR, was used to amplify TCRbeta CDR3 regions from genomic DNA. The original pipeline was this. The number of nucleated cells in each sample was estimated from the amplification of reference gene primers within the assay. To quantify the absolute abundance of each unique TCRbeta CDR3 rearrangement, sequence reads were collapsed and filtered. For each sample, productive Simpson clonality was calculated by taking the square root of Simpson's diversity index across productive rearrangements. Entries here come from immuneACCESS through TCRdb and include only in-frame sequences with V and J called. Some clones fail to appear in such tables; in the studies checked, an unresolved V gene covers under half of the shortfall, and the cause of the remainder is unknown. V and J calls and clone size follow that table, whereas D and trimming were derived from the DNA. Here the sample has some 190,000 clones; roughly nine tenths occur a single time. The ten largest clones represent 1% to 1.4% of the sample.

Collaborating institutions collected whole blood in K2EDTA tubes following their own protocols. For TCRbeta analysis, collaborators shipped samples as frozen whole blood, isolated PBMCs, or DNA extracted from either of those sample types. From the cysteine up to the phenylalanine, the CDR3 has a length of 14 residues. Of the read, only the CDR3 DNA is kept; its 42 bases are in frame from base 1. Trimmed from V: 6 bases; trimmed from J: 7 bases; junction bases lacking a gene match: 10. From the germline V gene, CDR1 is MRHNA and CDR2 is SNTAGT. The specimen was peripheral blood. The chain was built from TRBV6-4 and TRBJ1-1, with TRBD1 identical over 8 junction bases. The clonotype originates from a man aged 25 to 40 with acute or convalescent COVID-19. The CDR3 here reads CASRTGQGADEAFF. In nucleotides, the sequence is TGTGCCAGCAGAACCGGGCAGGGGGCGGATGAAGCTTTCTTT.